Listed below are T cell receptor beta chains from one sample, sequenced in a study of response to subunit inactivated influenza vaccine. TCRdb reanalysed the RT-PCR reads using MiXCR and keeps one entry per CDR3 protein. This table holds roughly 650,000 distinct CDR3 sequences, approximately 15% found once. Sequencing was performed on PBMCs from blood, taken approximately 15 days before vaccination. These receptors all come from a man aged 50 to 59 who received an inactivated influenza vaccine. The CDR3 runs from the conserved cysteine through the conserved F or W. Each record gives: CDR3 protein, CDR3 DNA, D gene, clone size, V gene, J gene. A D gene is named only where the DNA matches it firmly. Rows give clone size only sometimes, using once, few, many, or a class for an expanded clone.

CDR3 protein: CASSPTGQGYEQYF
CDR3 DNA: TGTGCCAGCAGCCCGACGGGACAGGGCTACGAGCAGTACTTC
D gene: TRBD1
clone size: many
V gene: TRBV5-5
J gene: TRBJ2-7

CDR3 protein: CSAENQNIQYF
CDR3 DNA: TGCAGTGCTGAGAATCAAAACATTCAGTACTTC
D gene: .
clone size: .
V gene: TRBV20-1
J gene: TRBJ2-4

CDR3 protein: CASSDGGQNTQYF
CDR3 DNA: TGTGCCAGCAGTGATGGGGGCCAGAATACGCAGTATTTT
D gene: .
clone size: many
V gene: TRBV6-1
J gene: TRBJ2-3

CDR3 protein: CASSYNRAGANVLTF
CDR3 DNA: TGTGCCAGCAGCTACAACAGGGCTGGGGCCAACGTCCTGACTTTC
D gene: .
clone size: many
V gene: TRBV5-5
J gene: TRBJ2-6

CDR3 protein: CASSSALGGTSGYNEQFF
CDR3 DNA: TGTGCCAGCAGCTCCGCCCTCGGGGGGACTAGCGGTTACAATGAGCAGTTCTTC
D gene: TRBD2
clone size: many
V gene: TRBV7-9
J gene: TRBJ2-1

CDR3 protein: CASSQEGTGPYGYTF
CDR3 DNA: TGCGCCAGCAGCCAAGAAGGGACAGGCCCCTATGGCTACACCTTC
D gene: TRBD1
clone size: .
V gene: TRBV4-3
J gene: TRBJ1-2

CDR3 protein: CSARSGTGREPQHF
CDR3 DNA: TGCAGTGCTAGGTCCGGGACAGGAAGAGAGCCCCAGCATTTT
D gene: TRBD1
clone size: .
V gene: TRBV20-1
J gene: TRBJ1-5

CDR3 protein: CASSQDLYEQYF
CDR3 DNA: TGTGCCAGCAGCCAGGATCTATACGAGCAGTACTTC
D gene: .
clone size: many
V gene: TRBV7-9
J gene: TRBJ2-7

CDR3 protein: CASSEFRSGVNSPLHF
CDR3 DNA: TGTGCCAGCAGTGAATTTAGGTCAGGGGTTAATTCACCCCTCCACTTT
D gene: .
clone size: many
V gene: TRBV25-1
J gene: TRBJ1-6

CDR3 protein: CASSYSIPTTLHSDTQYF
CDR3 DNA: TGTGCCAGCAGTTACTCGATTCCTACAACCCTGCATTCGGATACGCAGTATTTT
D gene: .
clone size: few
V gene: TRBV6-2/TRBV6-3
J gene: TRBJ2-3

CDR3 protein: CASSALLGRIGETQYF
CDR3 DNA: TGTGCCAGCAGCGCACTCCTCGGGAGGATTGGAGAGACCCAGTACTTC
D gene: TRBD2
clone size: many
V gene: TRBV9
J gene: TRBJ2-5

CDR3 protein: CSAQGGGAYEQFF
CDR3 DNA: TGCAGTGCACAGGGCGGGGGGGCCTATGAGCAGTTCTTC
D gene: TRBD2
clone size: few
V gene: TRBV20-1
J gene: TRBJ2-1

CDR3 protein: CASSNTGGNEQFF
CDR3 DNA: TGTGCCAGCAGCAACACAGGGGGGAATGAGCAGTTCTTC
D gene: TRBD1
clone size: few
V gene: TRBV7-2
J gene: TRBJ2-1

CDR3 protein: CAWSGQQGGYEQYF
CDR3 DNA: TGTGCCTGGAGCGGACAACAGGGAGGCTACGAGCAGTACTTC
D gene: .
clone size: .
V gene: TRBV30
J gene: TRBJ2-7

CDR3 protein: CSANSGGERDTQYF
CDR3 DNA: TGCAGTGCGAATAGCGGGGGCGAGAGAGATACGCAGTATTTT
D gene: TRBD2
clone size: .
V gene: TRBV20-1
J gene: TRBJ2-3

CDR3 protein: CASSVGGDKADTQYF
CDR3 DNA: TGTGCCAGCAGCGTAGGGGGGGATAAGGCAGATACGCAGTATTTT
D gene: .
clone size: .
V gene: TRBV9
J gene: TRBJ2-3

CDR3 protein: CASRPAGGTDTQYF
CDR3 DNA: TGTGCCAGCAGACCAGCGGGGGGCACAGATACGCAGTATTTT
D gene: TRBD2
clone size: many
V gene: TRBV12-3/TRBV12-4
J gene: TRBJ2-3

CDR3 protein: CASSKSIAGANVLTF
CDR3 DNA: TGTGCCAGCAGTAAGTCGATTGCCGGGGCCAACGTCCTGACTTTC
D gene: .
clone size: .
V gene: TRBV25-1
J gene: TRBJ2-6

CDR3 protein: CASSRMTSDGYTF
CDR3 DNA: TGTGCCAGCAGCCGCATGACATCGGATGGCTACACCTTC
D gene: .
clone size: few
V gene: TRBV3-1
J gene: TRBJ1-2

CDR3 protein: CASSQDGSLYEQYF
CDR3 DNA: TGCGCCAGCAGCCAAGACGGCAGTCTCTACGAGCAGTACTTC
D gene: .
clone size: .
V gene: TRBV4-1
J gene: TRBJ2-7

CDR3 protein: CATSDNRGTAYEQYF
CDR3 DNA: TGTGCCACCAGTGATAACCGCGGGACAGCCTACGAGCAGTACTTC
D gene: .
clone size: many
V gene: TRBV24-1
J gene: TRBJ2-7

CDR3 protein: CATSDLAGRDGYTF
CDR3 DNA: TGTGCCACCAGTGATTTGGCAGGGAGGGATGGCTACACCTTC
D gene: .
clone size: .
V gene: TRBV24-1
J gene: TRBJ1-2

CDR3 protein: CSVEGLISGSLYEQYF
CDR3 DNA: TGCAGCGTTGAAGGCCTCATTAGCGGGAGTTTATACGAGCAGTACTTC
D gene: TRBD2
clone size: .
V gene: TRBV29-1
J gene: TRBJ2-7

CDR3 protein: CASSQDSGVKTQYF
CDR3 DNA: TGTGCCAGCAGCCAAGATTCAGGAGTTAAGACCCAGTACTTC
D gene: .
clone size: .
V gene: TRBV3-1
J gene: TRBJ2-5

CDR3 protein: CASSLVTRGEQYF
CDR3 DNA: TGCGCCAGCAGCTTAGTGACTAGAGGCGAGCAGTACTTC
D gene: .
clone size: many
V gene: TRBV5-1
J gene: TRBJ2-7

CDR3 protein: CASSYGGTSGIYNEQFF
CDR3 DNA: TGTGCCAGCAGTTACGGGGGGACTAGCGGGATCTACAATGAGCAGTTCTTC
D gene: TRBD2
clone size: few
V gene: TRBV6-2/TRBV6-3
J gene: TRBJ2-1

CDR3 protein: CASSLGNSNYGYTF
CDR3 DNA: TGCGCCAGCAGCTTAGGAAATAGCAACTATGGCTACACCTTC
D gene: .
clone size: few
V gene: TRBV5-1
J gene: TRBJ1-2